This record concerns one T cell receptor beta chain sequence. This entry belongs to a study of blood T cell repertoires in COVID-19. The study recruited people aged roughly 18 to 100 years across about 25 US areas. With V trimmed by 5 bases and J by 3 bases, 5 bases remained unmatched. The germline gives CDR1 MNHEY, CDR2 SVGEGT. This CDR3 is 14 amino acids long. This table comes from immunoSEQ multiplex PCR, and its TCRdb copy is limited to in-frame clones, with some not included. Among some 420,000 clones listed, approximately 92% were seen once. The chain recombines TRBV6-2 or TRBV6-3 with TRBJ1-2; 8 positions agree with TRBD1. Sequenced input: PBMCs or T cells enriched from blood (not recorded which). The TCR originated in a man younger than 45 who had recovered from COVID-19. The CDR3 protein is CASSTGTGDYGYTF. CDR3 nucleotide sequence: TGTGCCAGCAGTACCGGGACAGGAGACTATGGCTACACCTTC.